Detailed here is one T cell receptor beta chain. In its sample, this clone comes out as medium-sized (0.01 to 0.1%). What antigen it recognizes has not been identified. Qualities for individual bases were not recorded, and no much larger clone is one base off. The CDR3 spans 15 residues, from the cysteine through the phenylalanine. Only the CDR3 portion is preserved as DNA: 45 bases, with reading frame beginning at the first base. CDR1 DFQATT and CDR2 SNEGSKA are derived from the germline V gene (reference sequence). V drops 7 bases and J drops 1 base, leaving 20 bases in between. Before undergoing thyroid surgery, none of the patients had been given any kind of treatment. The study retrospectively analysed patient clinical samples collected from about 2012 to 2019 using T-cell receptor beta sequencing. This sample is drawn from a study of metastatic and nonmetastatic thyroid tumors (TCRdb year 2020). Looking at the study overall: For patients with malignant and with benign thyroid disease, the researchers compared repertoires between peripheral blood samples and tumor or nodule tissue samples.

Study-wide findings and limitations: TCR beta diversity was reported as significantly higher in malignant tumors than in benign nodules, in both blood and tumor samples.

Library method: PCR. TCRdb shows the sequencer as Illumina HiSeq 4000. High-throughput sequencing was used to profile the TCR beta-chain CDR3 region of every patient. Regarding the original processing steps: Drawing on CDR3 differences between clinicopathological groups, the researchers built a classifier meant to tell apart patients with distant-metastatic papillary thyroid cancer. The Shannon index was used to measure repertoire diversity, and the Morisita-Horn index was used to measure how similar tumor and blood repertoires were. TCRdb trimmed public reads at Q25 via fastp, called clones via MiXCR and kept in-frame beta chains. TCRdb, not the authors, supplied the V and J calls. For this sample the table gives about 15,000 clones, of which 25% to 30% were detected only once. The ten largest clones capture 10% to 15% of the sample.

Sequenced sample: tumor tissue. The source is a male donor with papillary thyroid cancer or a benign thyroid nodule (not recorded which). Some clones in this sample may be carry-over from other donors' samples. The chain joins TRBV20-1 to TRBJ2-7; 6 matching bases give a weak D call of TRBD1. CDR3 sequence: CSVPSGGGFSYEQYF. The DNA sequence is TGCAGTGTACCCTCTGGGGGCGGGTTTTCCTACGAGCAGTACTTC.